These T cell receptor beta chains were read from a single sample in a study of PD-1 blockade in classical Hodgkin lymphoma. Method: immunoSEQ multiplex PCR; TCRdb's copy keeps in-frame clones and lacks some. The data contain about 13,000 clones, more than 85% of them singletons. The specimen comprised peripheral blood mononuclear cells (PBMCs), sampled at baseline. The receptor set was obtained from a human donor with classical Hodgkin lymphoma. CDR3s include the opening cysteine and the closing phenylalanine or tryptophan. The D gene is left open where the match is weak. Clone size, where shown, is once, few, many, or a class for clones that have expanded.

d_call: TRBD1; v_call: TRBV6-5; clone_size: -; cdr3_length: 14; j_call: TRBJ1-2; cdr3_aa: CASRPGGVVYGYTF; cdr3_nt: TGTGCCAGCAGGCCAGGGGGCGTAGTATATGGCTACACCTTC
d_call: -; v_call: TRBV28; clone_size: -; cdr3_length: 19; j_call: TRBJ1-5; cdr3_aa: CASSSAEGPGITSNQPQHF; cdr3_nt: TGTGCCAGCAGTTCCGCCGAGGGTCCGGGGATAACGAGCAATCAGCCCCAGCATTTT
d_call: -; v_call: TRBV2; clone_size: once; cdr3_length: 12; j_call: TRBJ2-7; cdr3_aa: CASSDVVYEQYF; cdr3_nt: TGTGCCAGCAGTGATGTGGTCTACGAGCAGTACTTC
d_call: TRBD1; v_call: TRBV10-2; clone_size: -; cdr3_length: 12; j_call: TRBJ2-7; cdr3_aa: CASSDPGGEQYF; cdr3_nt: TGCGCCAGCAGTGATCCAGGGGGCGAGCAGTACTTC
d_call: TRBD1; v_call: TRBV11-3; clone_size: few; cdr3_length: 15; j_call: TRBJ1-5; cdr3_aa: CASSFEQGPYQPQHF; cdr3_nt: TGTGCCAGCAGCTTTGAACAGGGGCCCTATCAGCCCCAGCATTTT
d_call: -; v_call: TRBV7-9; clone_size: -; cdr3_length: 16; j_call: TRBJ1-1; cdr3_aa: CASSFKRGLGGSEAFF; cdr3_nt: TGTGCCAGCAGCTTCAAGAGGGGGTTAGGAGGGTCTGAAGCTTTCTTT
d_call: TRBD1; v_call: TRBV2; clone_size: once; cdr3_length: 17; j_call: TRBJ1-6; cdr3_aa: CASSQWTGMGYNSPLHF; cdr3_nt: TGTGCCAGCAGTCAATGGACAGGGATGGGCTATAATTCACCCCTCCACTTT
d_call: -; v_call: TRBV6-6; clone_size: -; cdr3_length: 13; j_call: TRBJ1-2; cdr3_aa: CASSRVGGYGYTF; cdr3_nt: TGTGCCAGCAGTCGTGTAGGGGGCTATGGCTACACCTTC
d_call: -; v_call: TRBV7-8; clone_size: once; cdr3_length: 19; j_call: TRBJ2-6; cdr3_aa: CASSLARARVDAGANVLTF; cdr3_nt: TGTGCCAGCAGCCTAGCGAGGGCCAGGGTGGATGCTGGGGCCAACGTCCTGACTTTC
d_call: -; v_call: TRBV18; clone_size: -; cdr3_length: 14; j_call: TRBJ2-5; cdr3_aa: CASSPGGRGETQYF; cdr3_nt: TGTGCCAGCTCACCAGGGGGGAGAGGAGAGACCCAGTACTTC
d_call: -; v_call: TRBV5-1; clone_size: -; cdr3_length: 15; j_call: TRBJ2-2; cdr3_aa: CASSLLGPSAGELFF; cdr3_nt: TGCGCCAGCAGCCTTCTGGGGCCTTCGGCCGGGGAGCTGTTTTTT
d_call: TRBD2; v_call: TRBV5-1; clone_size: -; cdr3_length: 13; j_call: TRBJ2-2; cdr3_aa: CASSRGGTGELFF; cdr3_nt: TGCGCCAGCAGCCGGGGGGGCACCGGGGAGCTGTTTTTT
d_call: -; v_call: TRBV5-1; clone_size: -; cdr3_length: 18; j_call: TRBJ2-3; cdr3_aa: CASSFPPGTSGGADTQYF; cdr3_nt: TGCGCCAGCAGCTTCCCTCCCGGGACTTCAGGGGGGGCAGATACGCAGTATTTT
d_call: -; v_call: TRBV7-3; clone_size: medium-sized; cdr3_length: 15; j_call: TRBJ1-1; cdr3_aa: CASSLTGGAGIEAFF; cdr3_nt: TGTGCCAGCAGCCTCACCGGTGGGGCCGGTATTGAAGCTTTCTTT